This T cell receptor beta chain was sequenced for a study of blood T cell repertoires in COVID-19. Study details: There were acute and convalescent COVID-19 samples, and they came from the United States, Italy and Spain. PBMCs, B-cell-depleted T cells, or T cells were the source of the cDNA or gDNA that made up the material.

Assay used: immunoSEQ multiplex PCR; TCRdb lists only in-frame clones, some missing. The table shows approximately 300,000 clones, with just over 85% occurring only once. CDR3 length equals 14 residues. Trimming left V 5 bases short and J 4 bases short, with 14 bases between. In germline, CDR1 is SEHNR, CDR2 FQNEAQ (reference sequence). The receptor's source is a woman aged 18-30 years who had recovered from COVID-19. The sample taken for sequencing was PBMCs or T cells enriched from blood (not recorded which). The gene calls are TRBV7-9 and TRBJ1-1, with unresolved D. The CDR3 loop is CASSPPMQATEAFF. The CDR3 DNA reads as TGTGCCAGCAGCCCCCCCATGCAGGCCACTGAAGCTTTCTTT.